These 5 T cell receptor beta chains were all obtained from the same sample, sequenced in a study of blood T cells in healthy people across ages. For the second PCR, which ran for 7 to 11 cycles, a sample-barcoded 5' primer and a J-beta primer mix were used. TCRdb reprocessed the 5' RACE reads with MiXCR, giving one entry per CDR3 protein. The sample contains about 1 million distinct CDR3 sequences, more than 40% of which appear only once. Sequenced input: blood. These TCRs come from a woman in her fifties or sixties in good health.

The chain is built from TRBV20-1 and TRBJ1-1, with TRBD1 as a possible D gene (5 bases). CDR3 length equals 12 residues. Trimming shortened V by 6 bases and J by 7 bases, and 15 bases separated the two germline ends. In germline, CDR1 is DFQATT, CDR2 SNEGSKA (reference sequence). CDR3 bases: TGCAGTGCCGAGCAGGACACCCGTGAAGCTTTCTTT. Translating gives CSAEQDTREAFF.

This clonotype appeared a single time. A read error may account for a junction end that differs from germline. CDR3 nucleotides: TGTACCAGCAGGGCGGGGTTCCGGGGCTACACCTTC. Its translation: CTSRAGFRGYTF. This chain uses TRBV12-3 or TRBV12-4 with TRBJ1-2; possibly TRBD1 for D (5 bases). This CDR3 has 12 amino acids.

This clonotype was seen a handful of times. This chain links TRBV12-3 or TRBV12-4 with TRBJ1-2; 8 bases fit TRBD1. The CDR3 sequence is 14 residues long. The ends lost 2 bases at V and 7 bases at J; junction bases unmatched: 6. Here the CDR3 reads CASSLLQGGSGYTF. DNA of the CDR3: TGTGCCAGCAGTTTACTACAGGGGGGTTCTGGCTACACCTTC.

This chain connects TRBV5-1 to TRBJ1-5; TRBD1 might be the D (5 bases). CDR3 length: 16 residues. Looked up from germline, CDR1 is SGHRS and CDR2 is YFSETQ. V was trimmed by 1 base and J by 0 bases, leaving 11 bases between them. The CDR3 region is CASSLIGGDSNQPQHF. CDR3 sequence (DNA): TGCGCCAGCAGCTTGATCGGGGGGGATAGCAATCAGCCCCAGCATTTT.

This clonotype was seen a few times. CDR3 nucleotide sequence: TGTGCCACCGGGGACAGGGGGCGCACAGATACGCAGTATTTT. Translating it yields CATGDRGRTDTQYF. The rearrangement joins TRBV3-1 to TRBJ2-3, with 12 bases identical to TRBD1. The V gene end was trimmed by 10 bases and the J gene end by 1 base; junction bases not matched to a gene: 3. The CDR3 spans 14 residues. Germline V gives CDR1 LGHDT, CDR2 YNNKEL (reference sequence).